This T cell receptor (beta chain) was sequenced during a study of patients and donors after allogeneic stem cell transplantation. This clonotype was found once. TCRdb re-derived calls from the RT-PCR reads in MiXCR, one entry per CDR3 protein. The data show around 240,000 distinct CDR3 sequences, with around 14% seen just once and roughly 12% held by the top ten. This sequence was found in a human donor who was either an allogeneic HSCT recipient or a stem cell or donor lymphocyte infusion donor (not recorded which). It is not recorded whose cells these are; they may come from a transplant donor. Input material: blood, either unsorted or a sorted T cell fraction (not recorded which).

The CDR3 loop reads CASSPSIIGKQSSYEQYF. The DNA of the CDR3 is TGTGCCAGCAGTCCAAGTATCATTGGGAAACAGAGCTCCTACGAGCAGTACTTC. This chain links TRBV5-4 with TRBJ2-7, with D unclear. CDR1 SGHNT and CDR2 YYREEE come from the germline V gene (reference sequence). The V end lost 5 bases, the J end lost 0 bases, and 24 bases lay between the germline ends. This CDR3 comprises 18 residues.